The 9 T cell receptor beta chains listed next were all sequenced from one sample in a study of blood T cell repertoires in COVID-19. Some clones are missing from TCRdb's copy, which holds only in-frame ones; the method was immunoSEQ multiplex PCR. The sample has 400,000 to 500,000 clones; more than 75% are singletons. Sample: PBMCs or T cells enriched from blood (not recorded which). Receptors were obtained from a woman in her thirties or forties who had recovered from COVID-19.

The chain employs TRBV12-3 or TRBV12-4 and TRBJ2-7; TRBD2 agrees at 8 bases. The V segment lost 6 bases and the J segment 4 bases; nucleotides outside the gene matches: 5. There are 13 residues in the CDR3. The DNA of the CDR3 is TGTGCCAGCAGGAGCGGGAGAGAATACGAGCAGTACTTC. This translates into CASRSGREYEQYF.

V usage is TRBV5-1 and J usage is TRBJ2-3; D remains ambiguous. Germline V lookup: CDR1 SGHRS, CDR2 YFSETQ. This CDR3 is 14 amino acids long. Trimming stripped 1 base from V and 1 base from J, with 7 bases between. CDR3 nucleotides: TGCGCCAGCAGCTTGTCGCAGGGCACAGATACGCAGTATTTT. Protein: CASSLSQGTDTQYF. Combining the CDR3 with reference TRBV5-1 and TRBJ2-3 gives the whole variable domain KAGVTQTPRYLIKTRGQQVTLSCSPISGHRSVSWYQQTPGQGLQFLFEYFSETQRNKGNFPGRFSGRQFSNSRSEMNVSTLELGDSALYLCASSLSQGTDTQYFGPGTRLTVL.

This CDR3 reads CASSLATGVYSYNSPLHF. CDR3 DNA: TGTGCCAGCAGCTTGGCAACAGGGGTATACTCCTATAATTCACCCCTCCACTTT. The chain employs TRBV5-6 and TRBJ1-6; 7 bases agree with TRBD1. Trimming removed 0 bases from V and 0 bases from J; junction bases left unmatched: 6. Germline CDR1 reads SGHDT; CDR2 reads YYEEEE. The CDR3 is made up of 18 amino acids.

V and J are TRBV11-2 and TRBJ2-7; 9 positions agree with TRBD1. Germline V gene data show CDR1 as SGHAT and CDR2 as FQNNGV. The CDR3 loop spans 15 amino acids. Trimming took 5 bases from V and 3 from J; bases not matched to a gene: 8. CDR3 sequence reads: CASSATDRGDYEQYF. The CDR3 region has the DNA TGTGCCAGCAGCGCGACGGACAGGGGAGACTACGAGCAGTACTTC.

J is TRBJ1-1 and V is TRBV10-3, with unresolved D. V lost 1 base and J 5 bases, leaving 14 bases between the germline ends. Germline V gene lookup returns CDR1 ENHRY and CDR2 SYGVKD. This CDR3 is built from 15 residues. The CDR3 protein is CAISELGGMGTEAFF. The CDR3 DNA reads as TGTGCCATCAGTGAGTTGGGAGGGATGGGAACTGAAGCTTTCTTT.

The genes are TRBV4-1 and TRBJ1-2; no clear D. The CDR3 sequence is 15 residues long. Trimming pared 0 bases from V and 4 bases from J, leaving 12 bases between. Per the germline V gene, CDR1 is MGHRA and CDR2 is YSYEKL. CDR3 DNA sequence: TGCGCCAGCAGCCAAGATCCCAGGAACCGCTATGGCTACACCTTC. As protein: CASSQDPRNRYGYTF.

CDR3 DNA sequence: TGCGCCAGCAGCTGGAACTACCGGGACTTGAAAGAGACCCAGTACTTC. This sequence encodes CASSWNYRDLKETQYF. The J gene is TRBJ2-5, the V gene TRBV5-1; a possible D gene is TRBD2 (6 bases). Germline assignment: CDR1 SGHRS and CDR2 YFSETQ. The CDR3 sequence is 16 residues long. V dropped 3 bases and J dropped 3 bases, with 18 bases sitting between them.

The rearrangement uses TRBV5-8 and TRBJ2-1, with 14 positions matching TRBD2. Germline V CDR1 and CDR2: SGHTS, YDEGEE. The junction had 3 bases not matched to a gene; V was cut back by 2 bases and J by 8 bases. This CDR3 has 15 amino acids. CDR3 DNA: TGTGCCAGCAGCTTCGGGACTAGCGGGAGTCATGAGCAGTTCTTC. Translated, it gives CASSFGTSGSHEQFF. Filled out from reference TRBV5-8 and TRBJ2-1, the complete variable domain reads EAGVTQSPTHLIKTRGQQATLRCSPISGHTSVYWYQQALGLGLQFLLWYDEGEERNRGNFPPRFSGRQFPNYSSELNVNALELEDSALYLCASSFGTSGSHEQFFGPGTRLTVL.

This clone was detected a few times. The chain employs TRBV10-1 and TRBJ2-7; 12 bases agree with TRBD2. The CDR3 spans 16 residues. CDR1 and CDR2 (germline): WNHNN, SYGVQD (reference sequence). The junction had 3 bases not matched to a gene; V was cut back by 3 bases and J by 0 bases. CDR3 in DNA: TGCGCCAGCAGTGACGGACTAGCGGGAAGCTCCTACGAGCAGTACTTC. It codes for CASSDGLAGSSYEQYF.